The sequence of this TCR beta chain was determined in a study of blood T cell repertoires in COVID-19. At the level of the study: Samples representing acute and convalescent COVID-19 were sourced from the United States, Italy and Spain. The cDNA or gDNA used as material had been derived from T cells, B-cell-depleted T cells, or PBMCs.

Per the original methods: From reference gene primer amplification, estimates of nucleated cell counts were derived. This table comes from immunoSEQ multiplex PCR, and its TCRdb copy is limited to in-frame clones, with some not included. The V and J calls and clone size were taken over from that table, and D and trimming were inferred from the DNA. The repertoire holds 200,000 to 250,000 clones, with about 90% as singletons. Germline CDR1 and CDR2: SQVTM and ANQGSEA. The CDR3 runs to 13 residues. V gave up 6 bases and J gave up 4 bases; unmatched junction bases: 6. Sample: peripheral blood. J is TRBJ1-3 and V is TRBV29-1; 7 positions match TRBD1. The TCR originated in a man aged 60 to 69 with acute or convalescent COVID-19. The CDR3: CSVDRVQGNTIYF. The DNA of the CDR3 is TGCAGCGTCGACAGGGTCCAAGGAAACACCATATATTTT.